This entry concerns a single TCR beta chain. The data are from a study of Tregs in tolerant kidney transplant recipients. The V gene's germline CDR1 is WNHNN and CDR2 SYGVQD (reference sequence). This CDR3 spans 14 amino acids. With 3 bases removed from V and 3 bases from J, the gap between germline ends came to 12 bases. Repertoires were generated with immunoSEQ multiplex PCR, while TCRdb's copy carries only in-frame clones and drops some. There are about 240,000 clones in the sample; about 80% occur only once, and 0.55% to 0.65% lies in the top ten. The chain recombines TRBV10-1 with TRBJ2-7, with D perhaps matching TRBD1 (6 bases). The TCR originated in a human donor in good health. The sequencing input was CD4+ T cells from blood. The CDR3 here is CASSEQQGIYEQYF. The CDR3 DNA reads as TGCGCCAGCAGTGAACAACAGGGAATCTACGAGCAGTACTTC.